Sequencing of this TCR beta chain was carried out in a study of cytomegalovirus exposure and HLA in healthy donors. With 60 Vbeta and 13 Jbeta primers, the PCR was carried out. The assay was immunoSEQ multiplex PCR, and TCRdb's table has in-frame clones only and misses some. The table shows fewer than 200,000 clones, with about 68% occurring only once. V lost 4 bases and J lost 6, with 16 bases in between. The CDR3 spans 14 residues. The germline gives CDR1 SGHTA, CDR2 FQGNSA. The clonotype comes from a female donor in good health and CMV-seronegative. Sequenced input: PBMCs. The chain combines TRBV7-2 with TRBJ2-7; D remains unclear. CDR3 protein: CASSYSQVVTEQYF. The DNA of the CDR3 is TGTGCCAGCAGCTATTCCCAGGTGGTCACCGAGCAGTACTTC.